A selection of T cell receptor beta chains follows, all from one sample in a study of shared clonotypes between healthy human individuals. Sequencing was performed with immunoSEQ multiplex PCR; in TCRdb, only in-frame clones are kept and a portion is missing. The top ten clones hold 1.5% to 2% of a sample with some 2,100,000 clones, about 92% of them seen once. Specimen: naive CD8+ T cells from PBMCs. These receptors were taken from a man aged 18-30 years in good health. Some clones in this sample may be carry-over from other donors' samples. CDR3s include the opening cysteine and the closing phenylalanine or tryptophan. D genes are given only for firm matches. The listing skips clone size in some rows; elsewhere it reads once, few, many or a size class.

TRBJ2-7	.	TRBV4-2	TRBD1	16	CASSQPFRGIAGEQYF	TGTGCCAGCAGCCAACCGTTCAGGGGGATAGCCGGCGAGCAGTACTTC
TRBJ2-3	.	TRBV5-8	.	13	CASSLGGTDTQYF	TGTGCCAGCAGCTTGGGAGGCACAGATACGCAGTATTTT
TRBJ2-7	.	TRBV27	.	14	CASSPAESGLWQYF	TGTGCCAGCAGTCCCGCGGAGTCCGGTCTCTGGCAGTACTTC
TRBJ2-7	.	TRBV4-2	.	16	CASSQEVGSFLGEQYF	TGTGCCAGCAGCCAAGAAGTGGGCTCATTCCTGGGCGAGCAGTACTTC
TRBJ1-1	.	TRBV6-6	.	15	CASTDNLWGGSEAFF	TGTGCCAGCACGGATAACCTTTGGGGGGGCTCTGAAGCTTTCTTT
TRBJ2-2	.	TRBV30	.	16	CAWSPSEGPNTGELFF	TGTGCCTGGAGTCCATCGGAGGGGCCAAACACCGGGGAGCTGTTTTTT
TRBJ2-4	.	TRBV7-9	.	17	CASSFFGPPADKNIQYF	TGTGCCAGCAGCTTTTTCGGTCCCCCCGCGGACAAAAACATTCAGTACTTC
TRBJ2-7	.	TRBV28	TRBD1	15	CASSYPTGGPYEQYF	TGTGCCAGCAGCTATCCGACAGGGGGGCCCTACGAGCAGTACTTC
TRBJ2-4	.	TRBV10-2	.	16	CASSPGDTLAKNIQYF	TGCGCCAGCAGTCCCGGAGATACCCTAGCCAAAAACATTCAGTACTTC
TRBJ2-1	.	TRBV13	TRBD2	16	CASSLQAGVRGNEQFF	TGTGCCAGCAGCCTTCAAGCGGGAGTTAGGGGCAATGAGCAGTTCTTC
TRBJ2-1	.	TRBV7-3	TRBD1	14	CASSLTTGDNEQFF	TGTGCCAGCAGCTTAACGACAGGGGACAATGAGCAGTTCTTC
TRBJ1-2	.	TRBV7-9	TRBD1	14	CASSLTGTDYGYTF	TGTGCCAGCAGCTTAACCGGGACAGACTATGGCTACACCTTC
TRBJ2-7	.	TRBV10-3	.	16	CAISKTGIEGVYEQYF	TGTGCCATCAGTAAAACCGGGATCGAGGGAGTCTACGAGCAGTACTTC
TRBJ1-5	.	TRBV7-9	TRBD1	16	CASSNGQGGSNQPQHF	TGTGCCAGCAGTAATGGACAGGGCGGAAGCAATCAGCCCCAGCATTTT
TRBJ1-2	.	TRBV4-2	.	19	CASSSFPDGAATFNYGYTF	TGTGCCAGCAGCTCCTTCCCGGACGGCGCCGCTACCTTTAACTATGGCTACACCTTC
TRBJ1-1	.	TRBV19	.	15	CASSTDGSMNTEAFF	TGTGCCAGTAGCACGGACGGGTCTATGAACACTGAAGCTTTCTTT
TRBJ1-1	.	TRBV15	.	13	CATSMGRWPEAFF	TGTGCCACCAGCATGGGGAGATGGCCTGAAGCTTTCTTT
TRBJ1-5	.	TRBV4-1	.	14	CASSEDRINQPQHF	TGCGCCAGCAGCGAAGACAGGATAAATCAGCCCCAGCATTTT
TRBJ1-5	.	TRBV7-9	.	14	CASSLANTHQPQHF	TGTGCCAGCAGCTTAGCGAACACTCATCAGCCCCAGCATTTT
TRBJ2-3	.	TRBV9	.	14	CASSVGAVADTQYF	TGTGCCAGCAGCGTAGGGGCCGTCGCAGATACGCAGTATTTT
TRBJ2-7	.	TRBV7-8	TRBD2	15	CASTRTSGRAYEQYF	TGTGCCAGCACCCGGACTAGCGGGAGGGCGTACGAGCAGTACTTC
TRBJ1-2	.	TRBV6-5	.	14	CASSYSVLAGGYTF	TGTGCCAGCAGTTACTCGGTTCTGGCTGGGGGCTACACCTTC
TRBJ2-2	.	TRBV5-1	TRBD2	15	CASRREGPSTGELFF	TGCGCCAGCAGGCGGGAGGGCCCGAGCACCGGGGAGCTGTTTTTT
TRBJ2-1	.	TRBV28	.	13	CASSLLESKEQFF	TGTGCCAGCAGTCTTTTGGAATCGAAGGAGCAGTTCTTC
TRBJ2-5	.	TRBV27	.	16	CASSPHPGVGQETQYF	TGTGCCAGCAGTCCCCACCCGGGAGTCGGACAAGAGACCCAGTACTTC
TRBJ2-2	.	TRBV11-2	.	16	CASSSRDIPNTGELFF	TGTGCCAGCAGCTCCAGGGACATCCCGAACACCGGGGAGCTGTTTTTT
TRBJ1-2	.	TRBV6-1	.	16	CASSGTRPDGSYGYTF	TGTGCCAGCAGTGGAACCCGACCGGACGGTTCCTATGGCTACACCTTC
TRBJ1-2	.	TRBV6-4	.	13	CASSATGWIGYTF	TGTGCCAGCAGTGCTACAGGGTGGATCGGCTACACCTTC
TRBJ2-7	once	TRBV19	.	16	CASSIFWGSSSYEQYF	TGTGCCAGTAGTATATTTTGGGGTTCCAGCTCCTACGAGCAGTACTTC
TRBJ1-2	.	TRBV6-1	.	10	CASSLGVYTF	TGTGCCAGCAGTCTCGGAGTTTACACCTTC
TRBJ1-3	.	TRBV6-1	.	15	CASSELREPGNTIYF	TGTGCCAGCAGTGAACTTCGGGAGCCAGGAAACACCATATATTTT
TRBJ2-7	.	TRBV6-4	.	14	CASSLRTEGLEQYF	TGTGCCAGCAGTCTCCGGACAGAAGGGCTCGAGCAGTACTTC
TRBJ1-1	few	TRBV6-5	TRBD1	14	CASSGTALNTEAFF	TGTGCCAGCAGCGGGACAGCCTTAAACACTGAAGCTTTCTTT